These T cell receptor beta chains were read from a single sample in a study of chemoradiotherapy in HPV16-positive cancers. Sequencing used immunoSEQ multiplex PCR; TCRdb keeps in-frame clones, though not all of them. Of 4,000 to 5,000 clones listed, roughly 84% were seen once; the top ten hold 15% to 20%. The sequences come from tumor tissue, collected from a patient who underwent chemoradiotherapy. The source is a human donor with HPV-associated anogenital cancer. CDR3s include the opening cysteine and the closing phenylalanine or tryptophan. D genes are given only for firm matches. Size is omitted from some rows. Given values are once, few, many or a class for expanded clones.

J gene: TRBJ1-1
clone size: NA
D gene: NA
V gene: TRBV28
CDR3 protein: CASGRTEAFF
CDR3 DNA: TGTGCCAGCGGCCGCACTGAAGCTTTCTTT

J gene: TRBJ1-3
clone size: NA
D gene: NA
V gene: TRBV5-5
CDR3 protein: CASSAAVVVGINTIYF
CDR3 DNA: TGTGCCAGCAGCGCTGCGGTTGTAGTCGGTATAAACACCATATATTTT

J gene: TRBJ1-2
clone size: NA
D gene: NA
V gene: TRBV19
CDR3 protein: CASSMGPGPGGYTF
CDR3 DNA: TGTGCCAGTAGTATGGGGCCCGGACCGGGGGGCTACACCTTC

J gene: TRBJ1-4
clone size: NA
D gene: TRBD1
V gene: TRBV15
CDR3 protein: CATRITGGWDEKLFF
CDR3 DNA: TGTGCCACCAGAATAACAGGGGGGTGGGATGAAAAACTGTTTTTT

J gene: TRBJ2-7
clone size: few
D gene: TRBD1
V gene: TRBV4-2
CDR3 protein: CASSQGTGPSYEQYF
CDR3 DNA: TGTGCCAGCAGCCAAGGGACAGGGCCCTCCTACGAGCAGTACTTC

J gene: TRBJ2-3
clone size: NA
D gene: NA
V gene: TRBV19
CDR3 protein: CASSIPGGITDTQYF
CDR3 DNA: TGTGCCAGTAGTATCCCAGGCGGGATCACAGATACGCAGTATTTT

J gene: TRBJ2-1
clone size: NA
D gene: NA
V gene: TRBV5-4
CDR3 protein: CASSLVKGKGDEQFF
CDR3 DNA: TGTGCCAGCAGCTTGGTAAAGGGCAAAGGGGATGAGCAGTTCTTC

J gene: TRBJ1-5
clone size: few
D gene: NA
V gene: TRBV27
CDR3 protein: CASSLSKGGTQHF
CDR3 DNA: TGTGCCAGCAGTTTATCGAAGGGGGGCACCCAGCATTTT

J gene: TRBJ2-3
clone size: NA
D gene: TRBD2
V gene: TRBV7-6
CDR3 protein: CASSPSPSGGADTQYF
CDR3 DNA: TGTGCCAGCAGCCCGAGCCCTAGCGGGGGAGCAGATACGCAGTATTTT

J gene: TRBJ2-7
clone size: NA
D gene: TRBD2
V gene: TRBV5-4
CDR3 protein: CASSPGTSGRAHEQYF
CDR3 DNA: TGTGCCAGCAGCCCGGGGACTAGCGGGAGGGCCCACGAGCAGTACTTC

J gene: TRBJ1-1
clone size: NA
D gene: NA
V gene: TRBV30
CDR3 protein: CAWRWGQMNTEAFF
CDR3 DNA: TGTGCCTGGAGGTGGGGGCAGATGAACACTGAAGCTTTCTTT

J gene: TRBJ2-3
clone size: few
D gene: TRBD2
V gene: TRBV7-6
CDR3 protein: CASSLVAGEITDTQYF
CDR3 DNA: TGTGCCAGCAGCTTAGTGGCGGGGGAGATCACAGATACGCAGTATTTT

J gene: TRBJ2-7
clone size: NA
D gene: NA
V gene: TRBV5-1
CDR3 protein: CASSPTQPYEQYF
CDR3 DNA: TGCGCCAGCAGCCCGACCCAGCCCTACGAGCAGTACTTC

J gene: TRBJ2-3
clone size: NA
D gene: NA
V gene: TRBV11-2
CDR3 protein: CASSLVGRGSFHFTDTQYF
CDR3 DNA: TGTGCCAGCAGCTTAGTAGGCCGGGGGTCCTTCCATTTCACAGATACGCAGTATTTT

J gene: TRBJ1-5
clone size: few
D gene: NA
V gene: TRBV28
CDR3 protein: CASSSSTMGLYSNQPQHF
CDR3 DNA: TGTGCCAGCAGTTCCTCCACTATGGGACTTTATAGCAATCAGCCCCAGCATTTT

J gene: TRBJ1-4
clone size: NA
D gene: NA
V gene: TRBV2
CDR3 protein: CASSEGKHRALGGKLFF
CDR3 DNA: TGTGCCAGCAGTGAAGGGAAACACCGCGCGCTAGGTGGAAAACTGTTTTTT

J gene: TRBJ1-6
clone size: NA
D gene: NA
V gene: TRBV5-1
CDR3 protein: CASSLEGGNSPLHF
CDR3 DNA: TGCGCCAGCAGCTTGGAAGGGGGGAATTCACCCCTCCACTTT

J gene: TRBJ1-2
clone size: NA
D gene: TRBD1
V gene: TRBV19
CDR3 protein: CASKEGQGVFGYTF
CDR3 DNA: TGTGCCAGTAAGGAGGGACAGGGGGTATTTGGCTACACCTTC

J gene: TRBJ2-7
clone size: NA
D gene: NA
V gene: TRBV5-6
CDR3 protein: CASSNQRYEQYF
CDR3 DNA: TGTGCCAGCAGCAACCAAAGGTACGAGCAGTACTTC

J gene: TRBJ1-6
clone size: NA
D gene: TRBD1
V gene: TRBV7-9
CDR3 protein: CASSLGQGFYNSPLHF
CDR3 DNA: TGTGCCAGCAGCTTGGGACAGGGGTTCTATAATTCACCCCTCCACTTT

J gene: TRBJ2-4
clone size: NA
D gene: NA
V gene: TRBV4-2
CDR3 protein: CASSQGSGGAGKNIQYF
CDR3 DNA: TGTGCCAGCAGCCAGGGCTCGGGGGGCGCGGGCAAAAACATTCAGTACTTC

J gene: TRBJ1-2
clone size: once
D gene: NA
V gene: TRBV11-2
CDR3 protein: CASSLGGNYGYTF
CDR3 DNA: TGTGCCAGCAGCTTAGGGGGGAACTATGGCTACACCTTC

J gene: TRBJ1-1
clone size: NA
D gene: TRBD1
V gene: TRBV7-2
CDR3 protein: CASSLQGARDTEAFF
CDR3 DNA: TGTGCCAGCAGCTTACAGGGGGCGAGGGACACTGAAGCTTTCTTT

J gene: TRBJ1-3
clone size: NA
D gene: NA
V gene: TRBV14
CDR3 protein: CASSPGGGRGGNTIYF
CDR3 DNA: TGTGCCAGCAGCCCTGGGGGCGGCCGAGGGGGAAACACCATATATTTT

J gene: TRBJ1-4
clone size: NA
D gene: TRBD1
V gene: TRBV6-5
CDR3 protein: CASSYSWDSVGKLFF
CDR3 DNA: TGTGCCAGCAGTTACTCTTGGGACAGTGTAGGGAAACTGTTTTTT

J gene: TRBJ1-1
clone size: NA
D gene: NA
V gene: TRBV7-9
CDR3 protein: CASSFNRENTEAFF
CDR3 DNA: TGTGCCAGCAGCTTTAACCGGGAGAACACTGAAGCTTTCTTT

J gene: TRBJ1-1
clone size: NA
D gene: NA
V gene: TRBV7-9
CDR3 protein: CASSLTGDTEAFF
CDR3 DNA: TGTGCCAGCAGCTTAACCGGGGACACTGAAGCTTTCTTT

J gene: TRBJ2-1
clone size: NA
D gene: TRBD2
V gene: TRBV7-8
CDR3 protein: CASSSRTSGGTQFF
CDR3 DNA: TGTGCCAGCAGCTCCCGGACTAGCGGGGGGACGCAGTTCTTC

J gene: TRBJ1-2
clone size: once
D gene: TRBD1
V gene: TRBV6-5
CDR3 protein: CASALQGANYGYTF
CDR3 DNA: TGTGCCAGCGCACTCCAGGGGGCTAACTATGGCTACACCTTC

J gene: TRBJ2-2
clone size: once
D gene: NA
V gene: TRBV6-5
CDR3 protein: CASSSHGTSAAGELFF
CDR3 DNA: TGTGCCAGCAGTTCTCACGGGACGTCCGCGGCCGGGGAGCTGTTTTTT

J gene: TRBJ2-7
clone size: few
D gene: TRBD1
V gene: TRBV25-1
CDR3 protein: CASSDFNRGIYEQYF
CDR3 DNA: TGTGCCAGCAGTGATTTTAACAGGGGAATCTACGAGCAGTACTTC

J gene: TRBJ2-7
clone size: once
D gene: TRBD2
V gene: TRBV7-6
CDR3 protein: CASSLAAGGHEQYF
CDR3 DNA: TGTGCCAGCAGCTTAGCGGCGGGAGGCCACGAGCAGTACTTC

J gene: TRBJ2-3
clone size: NA
D gene: TRBD1
V gene: TRBV18
CDR3 protein: CASSPRTGSADTQYF
CDR3 DNA: TGTGCCAGCTCACCACGGACAGGGTCGGCAGATACGCAGTATTTT